Below, one TCR beta chain is given with its context. These data belong to a study of blood T cell repertoires in COVID-19. Across the study: The study drew acute and convalescent COVID-19 samples from the United States, Italy and Spain.

Per the authors' pipeline: Amplification with reference gene primers provided the estimates of nucleated cell counts. Method: immunoSEQ multiplex PCR; TCRdb's copy keeps in-frame clones and lacks some. The DNA gave D and trimming, while V, J and clone size come from that table. The data hold about 200,000 clones, with less than 80% observed a single time. CDR1 LNHDA and CDR2 SQIVND come from the germline V gene (reference sequence). Trimming at V came to 4 bases and at J to 0 bases, leaving 5 bases not matched to a gene. CDR3 length: 16 amino acids. Input material: peripheral blood. V is TRBV19 and J is TRBJ1-1; 10 bases fit TRBD1. This TCR was sampled from a man aged 45-65 years who had recovered from COVID-19. The CDR3 bases are TGTGCCAGTAGTACCGCGGGACAGGGGCTGAACACTGAAGCTTTCTTT. As protein: CASSTAGQGLNTEAFF.